This T cell receptor (beta chain) was sequenced in a study of CD8+ T cells in alopecia areata (dated by TCRdb to 2016 to 2019). Regarding the research as a whole: The treated patients, all with moderate-to-severe alopecia areata, were enrolled in an open-label pilot trial of oral tofacitinib given at 5 to 10 mg twice daily. RNA was obtained with the PAXgene miRNA kit for fixed scalp, the miRNeasy kit for PBMCs, and the RNeasy kit for mouse skin. Biopsies were taken from tofacitinib-treated patients at baseline and at 4 and 24 weeks of treatment, and a later scalp biopsy was taken in several of the tofacitinib-treated patients. On the human side, TCRbeta sequencing was run on scalp tissue and on sorted CD4+ and CD8+ peripheral blood T cells from healthy controls and from alopecia areata patients with either patchy or totalis/universalis disease. For the treated patients, the SALT score, which quantifies what percentage of scalp surface area is affected, served as the measure of disease severity. In both human patients and the C3H/HeJ mouse model, the study applied high-throughput TCRbeta sequencing to look at T cell clonal expansion in alopecia areata. Patients stayed on tofacitinib for 6 to 18 months and then had 6 months of follow-up off drug so that delayed response and recurrence could be assessed. Scalp clonality was compared among normal scalp (n=4), patchy alopecia areata scalp (n=8), and alopecia totalis/universalis scalp (n=8). immunoSEQ multiplex PCR using 35 Vbeta forward primers and 13 Jbeta reverse primers was used to amplify TCRbeta CDR3 regions.

CDR1 and CDR2, per the germline V gene, are ENHRY and SYGVKD. V was cut back by 2 bases and J by 5 bases, leaving a gap of 15 bases between them. Reading from cysteine to phenylalanine, the CDR3 counts 15 amino acids. Of the read, only the CDR3 DNA is kept; its 45 bases are in frame from base 1. Library method: the immunoSEQ multiplex PCR assay. RNA was extracted from all samples and reverse transcribed into cDNA as template for TCR sequencing. First-strand cDNA was synthesized using SuperScript III with a 2:1 mix of oligo-dT and random hexamers. A synthetic immune receptor repertoire was used to measure amplification bias, and any remaining bias was corrected computationally. In the original analysis: After raw reads were preprocessed to remove errors, the CDR3 was defined following IMGT conventions as running from the conserved cysteine to phenylalanine. Clonality was computed as 1 minus the Shannon entropy, with the entropy normalized by log2 of the number of productive unique TCRs. CD4 or CD8 identity of scalp clones was inferred by cross-referencing scalp TCRbeta sequences with sorted blood CD4 and CD8 repertoires. Held by TCRdb, this immuneACCESS table contains in-frame sequences only and omits some clones. Under half of the omission traces to an unresolved V gene where checked; the cause of the rest is unknown. V and J calls and clone size are given by that table; D and trimming were obtained from the DNA. The sample profile shows nearly 95,000 clones; around three quarters of them were found once. About 18% of the sample belongs to the ten largest clones.

In the case of this clone: Its antigen specificity is not known. No base qualities exist here, and no much larger clone lies one base off it.

The treatment or condition label here, explained by the study, means: oral pan-JAK inhibitor, 5-10 mg twice daily. Lesional scalp punch biopsies and peripheral blood were obtained from alopecia areata patients. After PBMCs were isolated by density centrifugation and stained for CD3, CD4 and CD8, a FACSAria was used to sort CD4+ and CD8+ T cells. Overall study results and their limits: Higher clonality and more expanded CD8+ clones were observed in lesional scalp than in normal scalp, particularly in alopecia totalis/universalis, a finding suggestive of antigenic drive. The treated cohort was small, with a single nonresponder, so links between baseline CD8+ expansion and response need larger studies. Shared TCR sequences between patients were less evident than in mice, which may be partly attributable to HLA diversity in the patient population. Unlike mouse skin, where gammadelta T cells dominate, normal human skin contains resident alphabeta T cells that get sequenced too, which complicates analysis of the scalp TCR repertoire. With tofacitinib, both scalp clonality and the number of expanded CD8+ clones among the top 100 scalp clones went down significantly. Many expanded lesional clones persisted in scalp and blood during tofacitinib treatment, which may partly explain relapse after stopping treatment.

Sequencing used CD8+ T cells sorted from blood, obtained around week 44, from a patient treated with tofacitinib. The origin of this receptor is a human donor with alopecia areata. This sequence uses TRBV10-3 and TRBJ2-5; a tentative D match to TRBD1 spans 6 bases. The DNA reads as follows: TGTGCCATCAGTGAGGTTCCAGGGGTTGGGGAGACCCAGTACTTC. Translated, this is CAISEVPGVGETQYF.